The entry that follows covers one T cell receptor (beta chain) sequence. Other nucleotide sequences in the sample specify the same CDR3. The record originates from a study of pediatric ulcerative colitis. Germline CDR1 reads MDHEN; CDR2 reads SYDVKM. This CDR3 region has 13 residues. Trimming stripped 3 bases from V and 1 base from J, with 7 bases between. Assay used: immunoSEQ multiplex PCR; TCRdb lists only in-frame clones, some missing. The repertoire includes about 60,000 clones, 75% to 90% of them detected once, and around 1.5% sits in the top ten. This receptor was identified in a boy aged 5-17 years who was a control in a study of pediatric ulcerative colitis. The V and J genes are TRBV28 and TRBJ2-7; perhaps TRBD1 as D (5 bases). Sequenced sample: blood. CDR3 sequence: CASSFRVSYEQYF. CDR3 DNA: TGTGCCAGCAGTTTCAGGGTTTCCTACGAGCAGTACTTC.